These 29 T cell receptor beta chains were all obtained from the same sample, sequenced in a study of vaccination effects on CD4 cells after COVID-19. Peptide-pool stimulation followed by sequencing identified expanded antigen-specific CD4+ clonotypes in the ViraFEST assay. At the end of over 8 days of culture, CD4+ T cells were isolated. Participants were vaccinated with two doses of either the BNT162b2 or mRNA-1273 vaccine. The antigens for these receptors are not known. Assay used: immunoSEQ multiplex PCR; TCRdb lists only in-frame clones, some missing. The repertoire holds 25,000 to 30,000 clones, roughly 74% seen once, with 8.5% to 10% in the top ten. Sample: CD4+ T cells from PBMCs cultured with HCoV-NL63 spike peptides, taken after COVID-19 vaccination. These receptors came from a human donor who received a COVID-19 vaccine.

The J gene is TRBJ2-1, the V gene TRBV11-3, with D perhaps matching TRBD1 or TRBD2 (6 bases each). CDR3 size: 14 residues. V was clipped by 5 bases and J by 8 bases, with 16 bases between them. Germline V CDR1 and CDR2: SGHNT, YENEEA. DNA of the CDR3: TGTGCCAGCAGCATAGGGGCCGGGGGCTATGAGCAGTTCTTC. As protein: CASSIGAGGYEQFF.

The chain recombines TRBV6-5 with TRBJ2-7; D is possibly TRBD2 (7 bases). The V gene lost 5 bases and the J gene lost 5 bases, with 19 bases spanning the gap. The CDR3 totals 15 residues. The germline V gene has CDR1 MNHEY and CDR2 SVGAGI. The CDR3 DNA reads TGTGCCAGCAGTCTCCTGGCGGGGGCGGGGAACGAGCAGTACTTC. The encoded protein is CASSLLAGAGNEQYF.

The chain couples TRBV7-9 to TRBJ2-7, with 12 bases aligning to TRBD2. Looked up from germline, CDR1 is SEHNR and CDR2 is FQNEAQ (reference sequence). The CDR3 extends over 14 amino acids. The J segment lost 3 bases and the V segment lost 4 bases, leaving 1 base of the junction unmatched. The chain's CDR3 is CASSSTSGGYEQYF. Written as DNA, the CDR3 is TGTGCCAGCAGCTCGACTAGCGGGGGCTACGAGCAGTACTTC.

The V call is TRBV20-1, the J call TRBJ1-1; no definite D call. Germline-derived CDR1 and CDR2 are DFQATT and SNEGSKA (reference sequence). This CDR3 is 13 amino acids long. The V gene lost 3 bases and the J gene lost 1 base, with 9 bases spanning the gap. For the CDR3, the DNA is TGCAGTGCTAGTACGGGGAAGAACACTGAAGCTTTCTTT. Protein: CSASTGKNTEAFF.

This clone has a handful of counts. The chain combines TRBV9 with TRBJ2-1; 8 nucleotides agree with TRBD1. The length of the CDR3 is 15 residues. Germline V gives CDR1 SGDLS, CDR2 YYNGEE. V trimming: 3 bases; J trimming: 0 bases; junction bases outside the gene matches: 2. CDR3 nucleotides: TGTGCCAGCAGCGGGACAGGGAGCTCCTACAATGAGCAGTTCTTC. It specifies CASSGTGSSYNEQFF.

The V and J genes are TRBV7-8 and TRBJ1-1, with TRBD1 as a possible D gene (6 bases). The CDR3 totals 14 residues. Germline V gene sequence: CDR1 SGHVS, CDR2 FQNEAQ. The germline V and J ends were trimmed by 0 bases and 3 bases, with 8 bases remaining between them. The CDR3 coding sequence is TGTGCCAGCAGCTTAGCTGCAGGGGACACTGAAGCTTTCTTT. Translated: CASSLAAGDTEAFF.

In its sample, this clone was seen once. This chain uses TRBV3-1 (or the pseudogene TRBV3-2) with TRBJ2-1; 9 bases align to TRBD2. This CDR3 has 14 amino acids. Germline CDR1 reads LGHDT; CDR2 reads YNNKEL (reference sequence). With V trimmed by 4 bases and J by 6 bases, 4 bases remained unmatched. CDR3 coding DNA: TGTGCCAGCAGCCCTAGCGGGGTTTTCAATGAGCAGTTCTTC. Its translation is CASSPSGVFNEQFF.

This clone has more than one count but fewer than ten. The chain combines TRBV9 with TRBJ2-4; 8 nucleotides match TRBD1. This CDR3 is built from 14 residues. The junction had 6 bases not matched to a gene; V was cut back by 0 bases and J by 10 bases. Germline CDR1 is SGDLS and CDR2 is YYNGEE. CDR3 region: CASSVEGQAQIQYF. The CDR3 DNA reads as TGTGCCAGCAGCGTAGAGGGACAGGCGCAGATTCAGTACTTC.

The rearrangement links TRBV19 to TRBJ2-1; D could derive from TRBD1 or TRBD2 (5 bases each). The germline V gene encodes CDR1 LNHDA and CDR2 SQIVND (reference sequence). The CDR3 is 16 amino acids. Between the trimmed V and J ends, which lost 5 bases and 5 bases, there was a span of 19 bases. The CDR3 region has the DNA TGTGCCAGTAGTTTTTGGGGGAGTGGTATGAACAATGAGCAGTTCTTC. The encoded protein is CASSFWGSGMNNEQFF.

This clone showed up just a few times. This sequence joins TRBV5-4 and TRBJ1-2; a weak D match, TRBD1 (6 bases). Germline CDR1 SGHNT, CDR2 YYREEE (reference sequence). The CDR3 has 13 residues. V was shortened by 3 bases and J by 8 bases, with 14 bases between the two germline ends. The CDR3 sequence: CASSSTGPFGYTF. In DNA form, the CDR3 reads TGTGCCAGCAGCTCGACAGGACCTTTCGGCTACACCTTC.

This clone has just a few counts. The rearrangement uses TRBV5-4 and TRBJ1-2, with 10 bases fitting TRBD1. The CDR3 is 13 residues long. J was trimmed by 8 bases and V by 3 bases; bases with no gene match: 4. Germline V gene lookup returns CDR1 SGHNT and CDR2 YYREEE (reference sequence). CDR3 coding DNA: TGTGCCAGCAGCTACGGGACAGGGGAAGGCTACACCTTC. It codes for CASSYGTGEGYTF.

J is TRBJ2-7 and V is TRBV21-1; the D call TRBD1 from the table was never checked on the DNA. TRBV21-1 is tagged as a pseudogene. The CDR3 has 15 amino acids. The CDR3 reads CASSKVKGRLYEQYF. CDR3 nucleotides: TGTGCCAGCAGCAAAGTGAAGGGGCGCCTCTACGAGCAGTACTTC.

The chain recombines TRBV19 with TRBJ1-5; possible D gene TRBD1, 5 bases. Trimming stripped 6 bases from V and 2 bases from J, with 14 bases between. Germline assignment: CDR1 LNHDA and CDR2 SQIVND (reference sequence). The CDR3 is 15 residues long. The CDR3 loop is CASSVRQNRNQPQHF. As DNA, the CDR3 is TGTGCCAGTAGCGTTAGACAGAACCGCAATCAGCCCCAGCATTTT. The full variable domain, its missing parts supplied by reference TRBV19 and TRBJ1-5, is DGGITQSPKYLFRKEGQNVTLSCEQNLNHDAMYWYRQDPGQGLRLIYYSQIVNDFQKGDIAEGYSVSREKKESFPLTVTSAQKNPTAFYLCASSVRQNRNQPQHFGDGTRLSIL.

The V gene is TRBV9, the J gene TRBJ1-6; D uncertain. Germline V gene data show CDR1 as SGDLS and CDR2 as YYNGEE. Trimming stripped 3 bases from V and 4 bases from J, with 17 bases between. The CDR3 length is 17 residues. CDR3: CASSAHDGVKYNSPLHF. CDR3 DNA: TGTGCCAGCAGCGCCCATGACGGGGTGAAATATAATTCACCCCTCCACTTT. Combining the CDR3 with reference TRBV9 and TRBJ1-6 gives the whole variable domain DSGVTQTPKHLITATGQRVTLRCSPRSGDLSVYWYQQSLDQGLQFLIQYYNGEERAKGNILERFSAQQFPDLHSELNLSSLELGDSALYFCASSAHDGVKYNSPLHFGNGTRLTVT.

This chain links TRBV2 with TRBJ2-5; D gene ambiguous. The CDR3 length is 13 residues. Trimming shortened V by 3 bases and J by 3 bases, and 8 bases separated the two germline ends. Germline CDR1 SNHLY, CDR2 FYNNEI. The CDR3 protein is CASSESRKETQYF. The CDR3 DNA sequence: TGTGCCAGCAGTGAGTCTCGGAAAGAGACCCAGTACTTC.

The chain couples TRBV18 to TRBJ2-1, with 8 positions matching TRBD1. The CDR3 sequence is 18 residues long. The germline gives CDR1 KGHSH, CDR2 LQKENI. Losses at the gene ends were 1 base for V and 0 bases for J; bases not matched to a gene: 8. CDR3 region: CASSPRAGGSDSYNEQFF. CDR3 nucleotide sequence: TGTGCCAGCTCACCACGCGCAGGGGGCTCGGACTCCTACAATGAGCAGTTCTTC.

This chain links TRBV7-9 with TRBJ1-4, with 9 bases aligning to TRBD1. V lost 1 base and J lost 8; bases outside the gene matches: 2. Germline V gene data show CDR1 as SEHNR and CDR2 as FQNEAQ (reference sequence). This CDR3 has 14 amino acids. CDR3 sequence reads: CASSLGQGGEKLFF. CDR3 nucleotide sequence: TGTGCCAGCAGCTTAGGACAGGGGGGAGAAAAACTGTTTTTT.

This clone showed up just once. This rearrangement joins TRBV18 to TRBJ2-3, with D perhaps being TRBD1 or TRBD2 (6 bases each). Trimming stripped 4 bases from V and 6 bases from J, with 14 bases between. The CDR3 runs to 14 residues. Germline-derived CDR1 and CDR2 are KGHSH and LQKENI. CDR3 bases: TGTGCCAGCTCACGGGTCCAGGGGAGGGATACGCAGTATTTT. Translating it yields CASSRVQGRDTQYF.

The gene calls are TRBV6-1 and TRBJ2-1; no reliable D call. Germline lookup yields CDR1 MNHNS and CDR2 SASEGT. This CDR3 is built from 14 residues. V was shortened by 0 bases and J by 8 bases, with 11 bases between the two germline ends. Written as DNA, the CDR3 is TGTGCCAGCAGTGAAGCGCAAGCCTGGGATGAGCAGTTCTTC. Protein sequence: CASSEAQAWDEQFF.

The chain couples TRBV29-1 to TRBJ1-1; 7 nucleotides agree with TRBD1. The V gene's germline CDR1 is SQVTM and CDR2 ANQGSEA. The CDR3 length is 13 residues. J lost 6 bases, V lost 7 bases, and 11 bases had no gene match. The DNA for the CDR3 is TGCAGCGCCGACAGGGCAATCAACGCTGAAGCTTTCTTT. Its translation is CSADRAINAEAFF.

The chain combines TRBV6-1 with TRBJ2-6; a weak D match, TRBD1 (5 bases). The CDR3 contains 16 residues. Looked up from germline, CDR1 is MNHNS and CDR2 is SASEGT. V lost 0 bases to trimming and J lost 5 bases, with 11 bases between them. The chain's CDR3 is CASSEALRQRANVLTF. DNA for the CDR3: TGTGCCAGCAGTGAAGCTTTGAGACAGAGGGCCAACGTCCTGACTTTC.

CDR3 region: CASTPGFPGELFF. The CDR3 DNA reads TGTGCCAGCACCCCAGGGTTTCCCGGGGAGCTGTTTTTT. The V and J genes are TRBV12-3 or TRBV12-4 and TRBJ2-2; the D gene is possibly TRBD1 (5 bases). V was pared by 7 bases and J by 6 bases, with 12 bases between. This CDR3 comprises 13 residues.

This chain joins TRBV3-1 (or the pseudogene TRBV3-2) and TRBJ2-7, with D possibly being TRBD2 (6 bases). In germline, CDR1 is LGHDT, CDR2 YNNKEL (reference sequence). The CDR3 contains 17 residues. V shed 0 bases and J shed 0 bases, with 15 bases lying between them. The CDR3 DNA follows: TGTGCCAGCAGCCAAGATCCGGCTAGCGCTCTCTCCTACGAGCAGTACTTC. It codes for CASSQDPASALSYEQYF.

This sequence joins TRBV7-6 and TRBJ1-2; 10 bases are shared with TRBD1. The CDR3 sequence is 16 residues long. Trimming took 3 bases from V and 6 from J; bases not matched to a gene: 10. The germline V gene has CDR1 SGHVS and CDR2 FNYEAQ. CDR3 sequence (DNA): TGTGCCAGCAGCTTTCGGACAGGGGGGGATTTAGATGGCTACACCTTC. Amino acids: CASSFRTGGDLDGYTF.

The chain has TRBV6-5 and TRBJ2-7, with TRBD1 matching over 9 bases. Germline assignment: CDR1 MNHEY and CDR2 SVGAGI. CDR3 length: 12 amino acids. With 8 bases clipped from V and 7 bases from J, the junction kept 6 bases outside the gene matches. The CDR3 region has the DNA TGTGCCAGCCGGGACAGGGTTGGAGAGCAGTACTTC. It translates to CASRDRVGEQYF.

The chain uses TRBV11-2 and TRBJ1-4; 8 nucleotides align to TRBD1. The germline V gene has CDR1 SGHAT and CDR2 FQNNGV. This CDR3 region has 15 residues. V lost 1 base and J lost 7; bases outside the gene matches: 5. CDR3 residues: CASSLGVRGLEKLFF. The CDR3 coding sequence is TGTGCCAGCAGCTTAGGCGTCAGGGGGCTTGAAAAACTGTTTTTT.

The chain joins TRBV5-1 to TRBJ1-5, with a tentative D call TRBD1 (6 bases). Germline lookup yields CDR1 SGHRS and CDR2 YFSETQ. Trimming stripped 7 bases from V and 1 base from J, with 21 bases between. The CDR3 is 17 amino acids. CDR3 region: CASSIGGPSGSNQPQHF. The DNA of the CDR3 is TGCGCCAGCTCCATAGGGGGGCCCTCGGGGAGCAATCAGCCCCAGCATTTT.

Only one count was recorded for this clone. The chain combines TRBV3-1 (or the pseudogene TRBV3-2) with TRBJ1-2; D ambiguous. With 0 bases removed from V and 6 bases from J, the gap between germline ends came to 5 bases. Germline V gives CDR1 LGHDT, CDR2 YNNKEL (reference sequence). This CDR3 contains 12 residues. The CDR3 loop is CASSQDEDGYTF. Written as DNA, the CDR3 is TGTGCCAGCAGCCAAGATGAAGATGGCTACACCTTC.

This sequence joins TRBV16 and TRBJ2-6; D ambiguous. The CDR3 totals 13 residues. Germline CDR1 and CDR2: KGHSY and FQNENV. V lost 5 bases to trimming and J lost 3 bases, with 5 bases between them. The CDR3 here is CASSANGANVLTF. DNA of the CDR3: TGTGCCAGCAGCGCCAATGGGGCCAACGTCCTGACTTTC.